This T cell receptor (beta chain) derives from a study of blood T cell repertoires in COVID-19. Overall study context: Specimens from acute and convalescent COVID-19 originated in the United States, Italy and Spain. T cells, B-cell-depleted T cells, or PBMCs supplied cDNA or gDNA.

As processed by the authors: From reference gene primer amplification, estimates of nucleated cell counts were derived. Sequenced by immunoSEQ multiplex PCR; TCRdb stores in-frame clones only, minus some. V and J calls and clone size are given by that table; D and trimming were obtained from the DNA. The table has approximately 190,000 clones, around four fifths seen once. Looked up from germline, CDR1 is KGHSH and CDR2 is LQKENI. The CDR3 has 14 amino acids. Unmatched junction bases numbered 8, after V lost 3 bases and J lost 12 bases. The sequence came from a woman in her thirties or forties with acute or convalescent COVID-19. The V and J genes are TRBV18 and TRBJ1-6, with 7 bases aligning to TRBD1. Specimen: peripheral blood. CDR3 amino acids: CASSPIQGQQPLHF. In DNA form, the CDR3 reads TGTGCCAGCTCACCTATCCAGGGACAGCAACCCCTCCACTTT.